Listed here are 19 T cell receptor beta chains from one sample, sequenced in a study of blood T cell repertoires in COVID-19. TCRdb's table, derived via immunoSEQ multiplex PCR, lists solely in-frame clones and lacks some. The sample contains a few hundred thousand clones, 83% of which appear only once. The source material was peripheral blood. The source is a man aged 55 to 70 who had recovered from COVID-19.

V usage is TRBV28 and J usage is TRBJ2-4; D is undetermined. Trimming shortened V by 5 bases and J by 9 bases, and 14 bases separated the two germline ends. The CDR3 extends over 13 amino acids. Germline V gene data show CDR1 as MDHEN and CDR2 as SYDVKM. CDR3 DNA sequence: TGTGCCAGCAGTCCCAACTCCCCCCCCATTCAGTACTTC. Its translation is CASSPNSPPIQYF.

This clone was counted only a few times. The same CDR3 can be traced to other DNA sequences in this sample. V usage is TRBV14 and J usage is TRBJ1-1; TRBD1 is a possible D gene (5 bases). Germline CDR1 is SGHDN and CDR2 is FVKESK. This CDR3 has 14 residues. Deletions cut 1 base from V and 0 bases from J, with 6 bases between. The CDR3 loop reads CASSQAGMNTEAFF. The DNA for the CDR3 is TGTGCCAGCAGCCAAGCAGGGATGAACACTGAAGCTTTCTTT.

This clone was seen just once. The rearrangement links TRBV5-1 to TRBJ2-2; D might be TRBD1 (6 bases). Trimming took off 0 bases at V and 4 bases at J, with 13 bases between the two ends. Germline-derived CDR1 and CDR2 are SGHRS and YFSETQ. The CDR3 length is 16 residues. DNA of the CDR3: TGCGCCAGCAGCTTGGGGGGGCTAACGGGCACCGGGGAGCTGTTTTTT. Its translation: CASSLGGLTGTGELFF.

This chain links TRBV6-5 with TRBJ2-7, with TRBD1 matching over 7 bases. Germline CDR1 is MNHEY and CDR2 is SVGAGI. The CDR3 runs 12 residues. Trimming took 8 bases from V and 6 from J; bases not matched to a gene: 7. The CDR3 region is CASRQGSSEQYF. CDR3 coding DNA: TGTGCCAGCCGACAGGGTAGCAGCGAGCAGTACTTC.

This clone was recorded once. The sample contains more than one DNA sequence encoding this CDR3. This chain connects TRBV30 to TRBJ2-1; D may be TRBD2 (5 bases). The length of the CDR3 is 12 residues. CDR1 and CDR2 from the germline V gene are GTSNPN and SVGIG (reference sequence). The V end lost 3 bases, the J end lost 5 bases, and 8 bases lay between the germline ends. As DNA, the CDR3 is TGTGCCTGGAGGTGGACTGACAATGAGCAGTTCTTC. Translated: CAWRWTDNEQFF. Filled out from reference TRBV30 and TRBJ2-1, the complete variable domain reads SQTIHQWPATLVQPVGSPLSLECTVEGTSNPNLYWYRQAAGRGLQLLFYSVGIGQISSEVPQNLSASRPQDRQFILSSKKLLLSDSGFYLCAWRWTDNEQFFGPGTRLTVL.

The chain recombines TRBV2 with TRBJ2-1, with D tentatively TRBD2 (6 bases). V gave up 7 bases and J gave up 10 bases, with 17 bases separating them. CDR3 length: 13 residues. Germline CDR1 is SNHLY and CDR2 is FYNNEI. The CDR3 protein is CASIDAGRSEQFF. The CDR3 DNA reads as TGTGCCAGCATCGACGCGGGGAGGTCGGAGCAGTTCTTC.

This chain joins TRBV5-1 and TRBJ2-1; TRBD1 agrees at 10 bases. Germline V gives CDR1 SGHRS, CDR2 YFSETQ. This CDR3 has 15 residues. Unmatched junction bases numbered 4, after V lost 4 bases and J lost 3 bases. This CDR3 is CASSAGQGNYNEQFF. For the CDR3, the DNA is TGCGCCAGCAGCGCGGGACAGGGGAACTACAATGAGCAGTTCTTC. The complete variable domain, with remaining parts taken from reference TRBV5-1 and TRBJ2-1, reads KAGVTQTPRYLIKTRGQQVTLSCSPISGHRSVSWYQQTPGQGLQFLFEYFSETQRNKGNFPGRFSGRQFSNSRSEMNVSTLELGDSALYLCASSAGQGNYNEQFFGPGTRLTVL.

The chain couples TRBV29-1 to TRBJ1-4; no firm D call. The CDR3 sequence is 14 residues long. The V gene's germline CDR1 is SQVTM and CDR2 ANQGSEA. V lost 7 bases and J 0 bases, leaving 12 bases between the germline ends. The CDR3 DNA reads TGCAGCGCCGAGGGCCTAGCAACTAATGAAAAACTGTTTTTT. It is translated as CSAEGLATNEKLFF.

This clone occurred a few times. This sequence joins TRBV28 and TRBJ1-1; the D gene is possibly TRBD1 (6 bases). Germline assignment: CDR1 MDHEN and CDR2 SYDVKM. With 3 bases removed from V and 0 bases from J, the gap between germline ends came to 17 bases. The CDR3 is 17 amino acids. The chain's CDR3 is CASSFIRGRRMNTEAFF. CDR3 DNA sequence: TGTGCCAGCAGTTTCATCAGGGGAAGGCGGATGAACACTGAAGCTTTCTTT.

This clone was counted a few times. CDR3 protein: CASSTNPRDSRRVKPQHF. The CDR3 region has the DNA TGTGCCAGTAGTACTAATCCCCGGGACAGTCGGAGGGTGAAGCCCCAGCATTTT. V is TRBV19 and J is TRBJ1-5; TRBD1 matches 7 bases. The junction had 20 bases not matched to a gene; V was cut back by 4 bases and J by 8 bases. Germline CDR1 LNHDA, CDR2 SQIVND (reference sequence). The CDR3 has 18 residues. The full variable domain, completed using reference TRBV19 and TRBJ1-5, is DGGITQSPKYLFRKEGQNVTLSCEQNLNHDAMYWYRQDPGQGLRLIYYSQIVNDFQKGDIAEGYSVSREKKESFPLTVTSAQKNPTAFYLCASSTNPRDSRRVKPQHFGDGTRLSIL.

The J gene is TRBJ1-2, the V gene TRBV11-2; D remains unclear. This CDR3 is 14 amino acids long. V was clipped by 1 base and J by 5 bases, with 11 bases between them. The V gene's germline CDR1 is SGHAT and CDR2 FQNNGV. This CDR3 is CASSLAPPGYGYTF. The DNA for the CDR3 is TGTGCCAGCAGCTTAGCCCCCCCCGGGTATGGCTACACCTTC.

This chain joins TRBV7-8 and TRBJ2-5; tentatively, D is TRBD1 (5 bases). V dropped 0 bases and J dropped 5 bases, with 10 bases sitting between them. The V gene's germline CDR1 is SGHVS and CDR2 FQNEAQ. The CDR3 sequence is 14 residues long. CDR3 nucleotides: TGTGCCAGCAGCTTAGCGTTAGCAGGGGAGACCCAGTACTTC. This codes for CASSLALAGETQYF. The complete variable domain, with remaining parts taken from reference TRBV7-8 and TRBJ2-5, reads GAGVSQSPRYKVAKRGQDVALRCDPISGHVSLFWYQQALGQGPEFLTYFQNEAQLDKSGLPSDRFFAERPEGSVSTLKIQRTQQEDSAVYLCASSLALAGETQYFGPGTRLLVL.

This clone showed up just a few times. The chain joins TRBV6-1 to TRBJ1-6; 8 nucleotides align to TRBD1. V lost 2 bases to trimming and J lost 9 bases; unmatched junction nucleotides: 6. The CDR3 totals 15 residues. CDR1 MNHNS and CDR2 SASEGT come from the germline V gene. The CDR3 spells CASSEQGTGSSPLHF. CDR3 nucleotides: TGTGCCAGCAGTGAACAGGGGACAGGAAGTTCACCCCTCCACTTT.

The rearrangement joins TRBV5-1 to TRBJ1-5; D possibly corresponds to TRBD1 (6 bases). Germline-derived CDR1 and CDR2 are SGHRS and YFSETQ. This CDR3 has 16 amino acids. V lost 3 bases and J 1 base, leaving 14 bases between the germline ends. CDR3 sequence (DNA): TGCGCCAGCAGCTCGGGGAGTGGACAGAGCAATCAGCCCCAGCATTTT. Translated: CASSSGSGQSNQPQHF.

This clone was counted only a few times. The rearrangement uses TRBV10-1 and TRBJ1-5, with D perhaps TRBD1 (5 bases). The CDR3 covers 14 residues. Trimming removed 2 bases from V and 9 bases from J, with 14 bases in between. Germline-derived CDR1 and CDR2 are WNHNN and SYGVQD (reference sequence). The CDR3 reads CASSEKRGGRPQHF. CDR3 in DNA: TGCGCCAGCAGTGAGAAGCGGGGGGGTCGGCCCCAGCATTTT.

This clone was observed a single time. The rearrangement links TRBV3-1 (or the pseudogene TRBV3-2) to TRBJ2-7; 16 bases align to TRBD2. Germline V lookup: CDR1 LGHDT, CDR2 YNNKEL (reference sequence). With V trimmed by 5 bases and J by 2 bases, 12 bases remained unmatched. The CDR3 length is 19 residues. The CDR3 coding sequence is TGTGCCAGCAGCTCCCGGGCGGGACTAGCGGGGGGGTCAACCTACGAGCAGTACTTC. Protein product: CASSSRAGLAGGSTYEQYF.

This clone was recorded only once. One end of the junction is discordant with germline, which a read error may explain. The CDR3 is CASSPTPGSLAGFAVF. In DNA, the CDR3 is TGTGCCAGCAGCCCAACTCCGGGGAGTCTAGCGGGGTTTGCGGTCTTC. The rearrangement joins TRBV7-3 to TRBJ2-1; TRBD2 agrees at 9 bases. The CDR3 is made up of 16 amino acids. From germline, CDR1 is SGHTA and CDR2 FQGTGA.

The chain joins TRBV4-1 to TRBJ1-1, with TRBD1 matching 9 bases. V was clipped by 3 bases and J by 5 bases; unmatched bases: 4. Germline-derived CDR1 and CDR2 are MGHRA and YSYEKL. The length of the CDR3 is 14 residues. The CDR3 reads CASSHLQGATEAFF. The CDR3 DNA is TGCGCCAGCAGCCACTTACAGGGGGCGACTGAAGCTTTCTTT.

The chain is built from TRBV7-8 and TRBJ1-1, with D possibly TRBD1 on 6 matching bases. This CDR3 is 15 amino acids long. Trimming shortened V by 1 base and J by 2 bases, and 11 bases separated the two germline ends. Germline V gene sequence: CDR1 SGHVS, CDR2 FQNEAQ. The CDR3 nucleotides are TGTGCCAGCAGCTTAGTCGTACAGGGCAACACTGAAGCTTTCTTT. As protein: CASSLVVQGNTEAFF.